Described below is a single TCR beta chain sequence and its context. Its antigen is still unknown. In TCRdb, the RT-PCR reads were re-called with MiXCR into one record per CDR3 protein. Here the sample spans 550,000 to 800,000 distinct CDR3 sequences, approximately 15% being singletons. The sample is drawn from a study of response to subunit inactivated influenza vaccine. Study-level findings and limits: New T cells are recruited in small numbers by each seasonal influenza vaccination, according to the authors' suggestion.

Sequencing was performed on PBMCs from blood, taken approximately 15 days before vaccination. The receptor was isolated from a man in his fifties who received an inactivated influenza vaccine.

CDR3 nucleotides: TGCAGCGTTGACAGACAGGGGGCAGGAGAGACCCAGTACTTC. Amino acids: CSVDRQGAGETQYF. This rearrangement joins TRBV29-1 to TRBJ2-5; 10 nucleotides agree with TRBD1. Losses at the gene ends were 3 bases for V and 4 bases for J; bases not matched to a gene: 5. Per germline, CDR1 SQVTM and CDR2 ANQGSEA. The CDR3 contains 14 residues.